This TCR beta chain appears in the sequencing data of a study of OX40 agonist ivuxolimab in advanced cancers. Findings and limits, study-wide: Partial responders at 0.1-3.0 mg/kg showed near-lowest clonal expansion. There were, on average, more expanded clones in CD8+ T cells than in CD4+. Among expanded peripheral T cells, antigen specificity went undetermined.

Only a few counts were recorded for this clone. Its antigen is currently unknown. Only in-frame clones appear in the TCRdb table, and some are missing; sequencing was by immunoSEQ multiplex PCR. The top ten hold around 6.6% of the sample, which has 80,000 to 85,000 clones, around 84% seen once. Autoimmune disease history or systemic immunosuppression disqualified patients. The specimen comprised CD4+ or CD8+ T cells sorted from blood, sampled in a trial of the OX40 agonist ivuxolimab. This clonotype originated in an adult with an advanced solid tumor such as melanoma, head and neck, liver or kidney cancer.

CDR3 coding DNA: TGTGCCAGCAGCTTAGAGGGGACTAGCGGCTACAATGAGCAGTTCTTC. It codes for CASSLEGTSGYNEQFF. The gene calls are TRBV7-2 and TRBJ2-1, with 11 bases identical to TRBD2. Germline V gene lookup returns CDR1 SGHTA and CDR2 FQGNSA. V lost 1 base to trimming and J lost 3 bases; unmatched junction nucleotides: 2. The CDR3 length is 16 residues.